The 20 T cell receptor beta chains listed next were all sequenced from one sample in a study of cytomegalovirus exposure and HLA in healthy donors. Repertoires were generated with immunoSEQ multiplex PCR, while TCRdb's copy carries only in-frame clones and drops some. The table lists 250,000 to 400,000 clones, approximately 88% of them singletons. Material: PBMCs. Receptor source: a man aged 30-40 years in good health and CMV-seronegative.

V and J are TRBV9 and TRBJ2-3, with TRBD2 as a possible D gene (6 bases). Trimming shortened V by 0 bases and J by 0 bases, and 11 bases separated the two germline ends. The CDR3 consists of 16 residues. CDR1 is SGDLS and CDR2 is YYNGEE in the germline V gene. CDR3 nucleotides: TGTGCCAGCAGCGTAGGAACGGGGACTAGCACAGATACGCAGTATTTT. Translating gives CASSVGTGTSTDTQYF.

The gene calls are TRBV29-1 and TRBJ1-2; 10 bases line up with TRBD1. Germline CDR1 and CDR2: SQVTM and ANQGSEA. V dropped 6 bases and J dropped 3; count of bases not matched to a gene: 1. The CDR3 sequence is 12 residues long. CDR3: CSVGTGDYGYTF. CDR3 bases: TGCAGCGTAGGGACAGGGGACTATGGCTACACCTTC. Using reference TRBV29-1 and TRBJ1-2 for the parts outside the CDR3, the full variable domain is SAVISQKPSRDICQRGTSLTIQCQVDSQVTMMFWYRQQPGQSLTLIATANQGSEATYESGFVIDKFPISRPNLTFSTLTVSNMSPEDSSIYLCSVGTGDYGYTFGSGTRLTVV.

The chain couples TRBV6-1 to TRBJ1-2; 9 bases are shared with TRBD1. Trimming took 5 bases from V and 1 from J; bases not matched to a gene: 2. CDR3 length: 14 residues. The germline gives CDR1 MNHNS, CDR2 SASEGT. CDR3 in DNA: TGTGCCAGCAGTTGGACAGGGGATAACTATGGCTACACCTTC. As protein: CASSWTGDNYGYTF.

The sample holds one count of this clone. The chain combines TRBV30 with TRBJ1-3; no reliable D call. V was pared by 2 bases and J by 3 bases, with 8 bases between. There are 13 residues in the CDR3. Germline CDR1 GTSNPN, CDR2 SVGIG (reference sequence). CDR3 residues: CAWSSGGGNTIYF. The CDR3 nucleotides read TGTGCCTGGAGTAGCGGAGGTGGAAACACCATATATTTT.

V gene TRBV5-4 combines with J gene TRBJ1-1, with D tentatively TRBD1 (5 bases). Germline values: CDR1 SGHNT, CDR2 YYREEE (reference sequence). CDR3 size: 15 residues. Trimming left V 1 base short and J 4 bases short, with 14 bases between. The CDR3 coding sequence is TGTGCCAGCAGCTTGAAAGGGGAGGTGAGCACTGAAGCTTTCTTT. It specifies CASSLKGEVSTEAFF. The variable domain in full, completed from reference TRBV5-4 and TRBJ1-1, reads ETGVTQSPTHLIKTRGQQVTLRCSSQSGHNTVSWYQQALGQGPQFIFQYYREEENGRGNFPPRFSGLQFPNYSSELNVNALELDDSALYLCASSLKGEVSTEAFFGQGTRLTVV.

V usage is TRBV5-4 and J usage is TRBJ2-1, with 9 bases that match TRBD2. V shed 0 bases, J shed 4 bases, and the junction held 5 bases outside the gene matches. This CDR3 spans 16 amino acids. Germline CDR1 is SGHNT and CDR2 is YYREEE (reference sequence). CDR3 in amino acids: CASSLVGGGAYNEQFF. In DNA form, the CDR3 reads TGTGCCAGCAGCTTGGTGGGCGGGGGGGCGTACAATGAGCAGTTCTTC.

The CDR3 loop is CASLGDGTSFGNEQFF. DNA of the CDR3: TGTGCCAGCCTGGGGGACGGGACTAGCTTCGGCAATGAGCAGTTCTTC. This rearrangement joins TRBV2 to TRBJ2-1; 9 nucleotides line up with TRBD2. There are 16 residues in the CDR3. Germline V lookup: CDR1 SNHLY, CDR2 FYNNEI. Unmatched junction bases numbered 14, after V lost 8 bases and J lost 6 bases.

This clone was found once. The chain combines TRBV4-1 with TRBJ1-4; 7 bases map to TRBD1. The CDR3 is 14 amino acids. Germline V CDR1 and CDR2: MGHRA, YSYEKL. J lost 15 bases, V lost 6 bases, and 16 bases had no gene match. This chain's CDR3 is CASSRADGRDSLFF. As DNA, the CDR3 is TGCGCCAGCAGTCGAGCCGACGGCCGGGACAGTTTGTTTTTT.

The CDR3 sequence is CASSSKTSGGAGEETQYF. The CDR3 coding sequence is TGCGCCAGCAGCTCCAAGACTAGCGGGGGGGCCGGAGAAGAGACCCAGTACTTC. The J gene is TRBJ2-5, the V gene TRBV5-1, with TRBD2 identical over 14 bases. Germline-derived CDR1 and CDR2 are SGHRS and YFSETQ. The length of the CDR3 is 18 residues. Trimming removed 3 bases from V and 3 bases from J; junction bases left unmatched: 10.

V usage is TRBV6-5 and J usage is TRBJ1-1; 7 bases are shared with TRBD1. The germline gives CDR1 MNHEY, CDR2 SVGAGI. This CDR3 comprises 14 residues. V dropped 6 bases and J dropped 5; count of bases not matched to a gene: 9. CDR3 DNA sequence: TGTGCCAGCAGCCGGGACAGCGCGCTTACTGAAGCTTTCTTT. Protein: CASSRDSALTEAFF.

The genes are TRBV5-1 and TRBJ1-1; 9 nucleotides align to TRBD1. This CDR3 region has 15 residues. After removal of 4 bases from V and 6 bases from J, the junction contained 10 bases not matched to a gene. The V gene's germline CDR1 is SGHRS and CDR2 YFSETQ. The DNA for the CDR3 is TGCGCCAGCAGCCTGACACAGGGGGCGAGCGCTGAAGCTTTCTTT. It is translated as CASSLTQGASAEAFF. Full variable domain (outside the CDR3, taken from reference TRBV5-1 and TRBJ1-1): KAGVTQTPRYLIKTRGQQVTLSCSPISGHRSVSWYQQTPGQGLQFLFEYFSETQRNKGNFPGRFSGRQFSNSRSEMNVSTLELGDSALYLCASSLTQGASAEAFFGQGTRLTVV.

The CDR3 spells CASSADRNTGELFF. CDR3 DNA: TGTGCCAGCAGCGCTGACAGGAACACCGGGGAGCTGTTTTTT. The genes are TRBV7-8 and TRBJ2-2; a weak D match, TRBD1 (5 bases). V lost 5 bases, J lost 1 base, and 8 bases lay in between. The CDR3 sequence is 14 residues long. Germline lookup yields CDR1 SGHVS and CDR2 FQNEAQ.

The gene calls are TRBV5-1 and TRBJ2-7; TRBD2 matches at 7 bases. The CDR3 consists of 16 residues. Trimming cost V 4 bases and J 2 bases; bases outside gene matches: 12. CDR1 SGHRS and CDR2 YFSETQ come from the germline V gene. CDR3 loop: CASSPVSGAVAYEQYF. The CDR3 DNA follows: TGCGCCAGCAGCCCCGTGAGCGGGGCGGTCGCCTACGAGCAGTACTTC.

The chain couples TRBV10-2 to TRBJ1-1, with D hard to call. The CDR3 loop spans 14 amino acids. CDR1 and CDR2 (germline): WSHSY, SAAADI. V shed 2 bases and J shed 2 bases, with 9 bases lying between them. The CDR3 reads CASSEIPENTEAFF. CDR3 coding DNA: TGCGCCAGCAGTGAGATTCCAGAAAACACTGAAGCTTTCTTT.

The rearrangement links TRBV5-1 to TRBJ1-2; D unresolved. This CDR3 region has 15 residues. The ends were cut back, 2 bases at V and 5 bases at J, with 16 bases in the middle. Germline V gene lookup returns CDR1 SGHRS and CDR2 YFSETQ. The CDR3 DNA is TGCGCCAGCAGCTTCCCCGGGAGCGAGCGGTATGGCTACACCTTC. Its translation is CASSFPGSERYGYTF.

This clone has just one count. This specimen includes other DNA sequences encoding the same CDR3. The V gene is TRBV6-5, the J gene TRBJ2-3; no clear D gene. The V and J ends lost 3 bases and 5 bases respectively, with 3 bases between them. The CDR3 is made up of 11 amino acids. From germline, CDR1 is MNHEY and CDR2 SVGAGI. The CDR3 DNA follows: TGTGCCAGCAGTTATCTAGATACGCAGTATTTT. It codes for CASSYLDTQYF.

The chain has TRBV9 and TRBJ1-1; 7 positions match TRBD1. This CDR3 has 14 residues. In germline, CDR1 is SGDLS, CDR2 YYNGEE. Trimming cost V 4 bases and J 6 bases; bases outside gene matches: 9. The CDR3 DNA reads as TGTGCCAGCAGCTTCGAGGGGGCTACCGCTGAAGCTTTCTTT. Protein sequence: CASSFEGATAEAFF.

This chain joins TRBV5-6 and TRBJ1-3; TRBD1 matches 8 bases. CDR1 is SGHDT and CDR2 is YYEEEE in the germline V gene. The CDR3 consists of 15 residues. With 4 bases clipped from V and 4 bases from J, the junction kept 7 bases outside the gene matches. For the CDR3, the DNA is TGTGCCAGCAGCCTTACCAGGGGGCTCGGAAACACCATATATTTT. It yields the protein CASSLTRGLGNTIYF. Drawing the rest from reference TRBV5-6 and TRBJ1-3, the complete variable domain is DAGVTQSPTHLIKTRGQQVTLRCSPKSGHDTVSWYQQALGQGPQFIFQYYEEEERQRGNFPDRFSGHQFPNYSSELNVNALLLGDSALYLCASSLTRGLGNTIYFGEGSWLTVV.

The rearrangement links TRBV7-9 to TRBJ1-3, with D hard to call. Germline V gene lookup returns CDR1 SEHNR and CDR2 FQNEAQ (reference sequence). The CDR3 has 14 amino acids. V dropped 5 bases and J dropped 0 bases, with 8 bases sitting between them. CDR3 in amino acids: CASSLTYSGNTIYF. The CDR3 coding sequence is TGTGCCAGCAGCCTGACATACTCTGGAAACACCATATATTTT.

The chain couples TRBV6-6 to TRBJ1-2; D is unresolved. V dropped 9 bases and J dropped 8 bases, with 22 bases sitting between them. Germline V gives CDR1 MNHNY, CDR2 SVGAGI (reference sequence). The CDR3 has 14 amino acids. CDR3 bases: TGTGCCAGTAGGAACCTAAGGAAGGGCGGGGGCTACACCTTC. This gives the protein CASRNLRKGGGYTF.